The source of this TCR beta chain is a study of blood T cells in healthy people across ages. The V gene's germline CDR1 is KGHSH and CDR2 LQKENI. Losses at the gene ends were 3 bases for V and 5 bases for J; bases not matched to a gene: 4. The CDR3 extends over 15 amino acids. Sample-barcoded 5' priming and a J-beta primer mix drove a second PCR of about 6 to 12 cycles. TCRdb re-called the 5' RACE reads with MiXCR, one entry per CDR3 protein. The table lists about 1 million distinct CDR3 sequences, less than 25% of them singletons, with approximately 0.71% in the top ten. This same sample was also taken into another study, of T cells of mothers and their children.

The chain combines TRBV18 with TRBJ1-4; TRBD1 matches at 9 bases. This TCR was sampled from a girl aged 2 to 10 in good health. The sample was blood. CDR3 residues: CASSPTTGGNEKLFF. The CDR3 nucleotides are TGTGCCAGCTCACCGACGACAGGGGGGAATGAAAAACTGTTTTTT.